The rows below give T cell receptor beta chains drawn from one sample of a study of blood T cell repertoires in COVID-19. Assay used: immunoSEQ multiplex PCR; TCRdb lists only in-frame clones, some missing. The sample has fewer than 400,000 clones; around nine tenths are singletons. The sample taken for sequencing was PBMCs or T cells enriched from blood (not recorded which). Receptor source: a woman aged 50 to 60 who had recovered from COVID-19. Both conserved end residues are trimmed from each CDR3.

V gene: TRBV30; CDR3 protein: AWSLLPGQGSRRKF
V gene: TRBV10-3; CDR3 protein: AIKGANYGYT
V gene: TRBV5-1; CDR3 protein: ASSRAAAGPGETQY
V gene: TRBV2; CDR3 protein: ASEQGYDGYT
V gene: TRBV2; CDR3 protein: ASKTDRGLVNIQY
V gene: TRBV29-1; CDR3 protein: SASAGNTEAF
V gene: TRBV20-1; CDR3 protein: SASVAGGISYNEQF
V gene: TRBV11-1; CDR3 protein: ASSLQQNTEAF
V gene: TRBV28; CDR3 protein: ASSMGLAGALTQY
V gene: TRBV24-1; CDR3 protein: ATSVSRTGGTDTQY
V gene: TRBV5-1; CDR3 protein: ASSPGTGGYLSEAF
V gene: TRBV12-3/TRBV12-4; CDR3 protein: ASSAAGDSPLH
V gene: TRBV24-1; CDR3 protein: ATSGRGGYGYT
V gene: TRBV14; CDR3 protein: ASSQSSGYEQY
V gene: TRBV27; CDR3 protein: ASSGRANTEAF
V gene: TRBV18; CDR3 protein: ASSPTTSGGYYNEQF
V gene: TRBV24-1; CDR3 protein: ATSDGGVNEKLF
V gene: TRBV4-2; CDR3 protein: ASSQVTSGFTDTQY
V gene: TRBV11-3; CDR3 protein: ASSGGNQPQH
V gene: TRBV6-4; CDR3 protein: ASSEAPGNNYGYT
V gene: TRBV14; CDR3 protein: ASSIGLGSSYEQY
V gene: TRBV3-1/TRBV3-2; CDR3 protein: ASSQTQGATLTEAF
V gene: TRBV28; CDR3 protein: ASSLLTGANTEAF
V gene: TRBV4-1; CDR3 protein: ASSQEVTGGPPQH
V gene: TRBV11-3; CDR3 protein: ASSLQHGGVNTDTQY
V gene: TRBV5-6; CDR3 protein: ASSLGQARYNSPLH
V gene: TRBV10-3; CDR3 protein: AAADGTDPRGYT
V gene: TRBV7-9; CDR3 protein: ASSFQWEQF
V gene: TRBV28; CDR3 protein: ASSSRSWRQGSSYEQY
V gene: TRBV4-1; CDR3 protein: ASSQGDRNTEAF
V gene: TRBV7-9; CDR3 protein: ASSRTGTEAF
V gene: TRBV3-1/TRBV3-2; CDR3 protein: ASRLGGDNEQF
V gene: TRBV27; CDR3 protein: ASSLSRQVHGYT
V gene: TRBV5-5; CDR3 protein: ASSSGTGGYLTYGYT
V gene: TRBV9; CDR3 protein: ASSQAGTEA
V gene: TRBV2; CDR3 protein: ASMEAGGRAF
V gene: TRBV30; CDR3 protein: AWDPTDNYGYT
V gene: TRBV4-2; CDR3 protein: ASSQDRMAATYEQY
V gene: TRBV30; CDR3 protein: AWSFGVDSPLH
V gene: TRBV24-1; CDR3 protein: ATSDTGIRGSRGNEQF
V gene: TRBV6-5; CDR3 protein: ASRAGDFVEAF
V gene: TRBV24-1; CDR3 protein: ATSDSGQNTEAF
V gene: TRBV11-1; CDR3 protein: ASSRDRGQYEQY
V gene: TRBV12-3/TRBV12-4; CDR3 protein: ASRLTGNTEAF
V gene: TRBV27; CDR3 protein: ASRQGGYNEQF
V gene: TRBV27; CDR3 protein: ASSPGGPSYEQY
V gene: TRBV3-1/TRBV3-2; CDR3 protein: ASSQRGYGYT
V gene: TRBV29-1; CDR3 protein: SVLAGGPNEQF
V gene: TRBV5-6; CDR3 protein: ASSIQGRPDYT
V gene: TRBV30; CDR3 protein: ASGKGGGYGYT
V gene: TRBV6-5; CDR3 protein: ASRFTSGGGQTQY
V gene: TRBV19; CDR3 protein: ASSPRTKGTGFETQY
V gene: TRBV12-3/TRBV12-4; CDR3 protein: ASSVDRTNEQF
V gene: TRBV6-1; CDR3 protein: ASSEAGGLTGNQPQH
V gene: TRBV6-5; CDR3 protein: ASIRQDYGYT